These 17 T cell receptor beta chains came from one sample sequenced in a study of T cell repertoires in cytomegalovirus infection. For these TCRs, the target antigens are not known. Using its own MiXCR run on the reads, TCRdb lists one record per CDR3 protein. The sample records hundreds of thousands of distinct CDR3 sequences, about 44% being singletons. Sequenced material: cultured PBMCs, taken from culture after CMV antigen stimulation. These receptors all come from a human donor in good health (CMV status not recorded). Some clones in this sample may be carry-over from other donors' samples.

The sample holds many counts of this clonotype. The CDR3 coding sequence is TGTGCCAGCAGCTTTTACGGGACAGCCTTAATGAACACTGAAGCTTTCTTT. This encodes CASSFYGTALMNTEAFF. The chain links TRBV7-2 to TRBJ1-1, with 7 bases that match TRBD1. V dropped 3 bases and J dropped 0; count of bases not matched to a gene: 10. The CDR3 spans 17 residues. The germline V gene encodes CDR1 SGHTA and CDR2 FQGNSA.

This clonotype has a handful of counts. The chain couples TRBV4-3 to TRBJ2-7, with D perhaps being TRBD1 or TRBD2 (5 bases each). The length of the CDR3 is 13 residues. CDR1 and CDR2 from the germline V gene are LGHNA and YSLEER. V was shortened by 0 bases and J by 6 bases, with 9 bases between the two germline ends. This CDR3 is CASSQETGREQYF. The DNA for the CDR3 is TGCGCCAGCAGCCAAGAGACGGGACGCGAGCAGTACTTC.

The chain carries TRBV7-2 and TRBJ2-7; a weak D match, TRBD2 (5 bases). The ends were cut back, 3 bases at V and 7 bases at J, with 13 bases in the middle. Germline loops: CDR1 SGHTA, CDR2 FQGNSA. CDR3 length: 13 amino acids. CDR3 amino acids: CASSFKGTGEQYF. The CDR3 bases are TGTGCCAGCAGCTTTAAGGGCACGGGGGAGCAGTACTTC.

This clonotype was seen ten or more times. The chain links TRBV7-2 to TRBJ1-6; 9 bases fit TRBD1. Germline CDR1 and CDR2: SGHTA and FQGNSA. J lost 11 bases, V lost 1 base, and 12 bases had no gene match. The CDR3 consists of 17 residues. CDR3 bases: TGTGCCAGCAGCTTAGAGGGGGACAGGGCGCCCCCCGCACCCCTCCACTTT. It is translated as CASSLEGDRAPPAPLHF.

In its sample, this clonotype was seen a few times. The V and J genes are TRBV7-8 and TRBJ1-1, with D unresolved. This CDR3 is built from 13 residues. Germline CDR1 reads SGHVS; CDR2 reads FQNEAQ. Trimming left V 1 base short and J 8 bases short, with 11 bases between. CDR3 residues: CASSLVARIEAFF. The CDR3 DNA sequence: TGTGCCAGCAGCTTAGTAGCCAGGATCGAAGCTTTCTTT.

There are a few counts of this clonotype. The rearrangement joins TRBV2 to TRBJ1-2, with a possible D match to TRBD1 (5 bases). In germline, CDR1 is SNHLY, CDR2 FYNNEI. Trimming removed 6 bases from V and 5 bases from J, with 13 bases in between. The CDR3 contains 13 residues. Here the CDR3 DNA reads TGTGCCAGCAGCGCCGGGACGTCTTATGGCTACACCTTC. Its translation: CASSAGTSYGYTF.

The chain recombines TRBV5-1 with TRBJ2-1, with 11 nucleotides matching TRBD2. This CDR3 comprises 16 residues. Trimming took 3 bases from V and 2 from J; bases not matched to a gene: 4. Looked up from germline, CDR1 is SGHRS and CDR2 is YFSETQ. The CDR3 reads CASSYTSGSTYNEQFF. CDR3 DNA: TGCGCCAGCAGCTACACTAGCGGGAGCACCTACAATGAGCAGTTCTTC.

The chain joins TRBV27 to TRBJ1-5; possible D gene TRBD1, 6 bases. Germline CDR1 MNHEY, CDR2 SMNVEV (reference sequence). Trimming took off 6 bases at V and 3 bases at J, with 24 bases between the two ends. CDR3 length equals 18 residues. The DNA of the CDR3 is TGTGCCAGCAGCTATTGGGGTAGGGGGACGGCTCTCAATCAGCCCCAGCATTTT. Translating gives CASSYWGRGTALNQPQHF.

The V gene is TRBV7-8, the J gene TRBJ2-7; D is perhaps TRBD2 (6 bases). This CDR3 is built from 14 residues. The germline CDR1 and CDR2 sequences are SGHVS and FQNEAQ. V lost 2 bases, J lost 6 bases, and 14 bases lay in between. Here the CDR3 DNA reads TGTGCCAGCAGCTTAAACTTGGACGGGGGCGAGCAGTACTTC. It specifies CASSLNLDGGEQYF.

The chain has TRBV18 and TRBJ2-3; D is perhaps TRBD2 (5 bases). The germline CDR1 and CDR2 sequences are KGHSH and LQKENI. This CDR3 is 15 amino acids long. Trimming pared 3 bases from V and 4 bases from J, leaving 14 bases between. CDR3: CASSPRLGGSDTQYF. As DNA, the CDR3 is TGTGCCAGCTCACCGAGGTTGGGCGGGTCAGATACGCAGTATTTT.

The J gene is TRBJ2-7, the V gene TRBV6-2 or TRBV6-3; 12 bases fit TRBD2. CDR3 length: 19 residues. CDR1 and CDR2 (germline): MNHEY, SVGEGT. With V trimmed by 6 bases and J by 1 base, 16 bases remained unmatched. The CDR3 loop reads CASRIALRRTSGDSYEQYF. CDR3 nucleotide sequence: TGTGCCAGCAGAATTGCCCTCAGAAGGACTAGCGGGGATTCCTACGAGCAGTACTTC.

The rearrangement links TRBV12-3 or TRBV12-4 to TRBJ1-1; TRBD1 matches at 10 bases. The CDR3 loop spans 14 amino acids. V was pared by 8 bases and J by 7 bases, with 10 bases of the junction left unmatched. Here the CDR3 reads CASLLGTGANEAFF. The CDR3 nucleotides are TGTGCCAGCCTATTAGGGACAGGGGCCAATGAAGCTTTCTTT.

The table lists this clonotype with a few counts. The chain recombines TRBV7-2 with TRBJ2-5, with D possibly called TRBD1 or TRBD2 (5 bases each). The length of the CDR3 is 18 residues. The V gene lost 1 base and the J gene lost 5 bases, with 23 bases spanning the gap. Germline values: CDR1 SGHTA, CDR2 FQGNSA. CDR3 DNA sequence: TGTGCCAGCAGCTTAGTTGCAGTTGGGGGACGGGCTGGGGAGACCCAGTACTTC. It is translated as CASSLVAVGGRAGETQYF.

This clonotype came up a few times. The V and J genes are TRBV7-2 and TRBJ2-1, with D unclear. Germline CDR1 and CDR2: SGHTA and FQGNSA. The V end lost 5 bases, the J end lost 6 bases, and 11 bases lay between the germline ends. The CDR3 runs 13 residues. The CDR3 loop is CASSQSRRNEQFF. DNA of the CDR3: TGTGCCAGCAGCCAATCTAGGCGCAATGAGCAGTTCTTC.

The sample holds a few counts of this clonotype. The chain links TRBV10-1 to TRBJ2-3, with D perhaps matching TRBD2 (6 bases). The CDR3 length is 14 residues. V was trimmed by 6 bases and J by 6 bases, leaving 16 bases between them. Looked up from germline, CDR1 is WNHNN and CDR2 is SYGVQD (reference sequence). CDR3 sequence (DNA): TGCGCCAGCAGCACTAGCCGGGCTGGGGATACGCAGTATTTT. This encodes CASSTSRAGDTQYF.

The chain combines TRBV29-1 with TRBJ1-4, with D possibly matching TRBD1 (6 bases). The CDR3 sequence is 12 residues long. Germline CDR1 is SQVTM and CDR2 is ANQGSEA. The V end lost 4 bases, the J end lost 8 bases, and 11 bases lay between the germline ends. CDR3 nucleotide sequence: TGCAGCGTTGCACAGGGTAAAGAAAAACTGTTTTTT. This gives the protein CSVAQGKEKLFF.

This clonotype showed up just a few times. V is TRBV7-2 and J is TRBJ1-2; no definite D call. This CDR3 comprises 12 residues. Germline V gene data show CDR1 as SGHTA and CDR2 as FQGNSA. V dropped 4 bases and J dropped 7 bases, with 10 bases sitting between them. This CDR3 reads CASSSPPGGYTF. The CDR3 nucleotides are TGTGCCAGCAGCTCTCCGCCGGGTGGCTACACCTTC. Together with reference TRBV7-2 and TRBJ1-2, the CDR3 gives the full variable domain: GAGVSQSPSNKVTEKGKDVELRCDPISGHTALYWYRQSLGQGLEFLIYFQGNSAPDKSGLPSDRFSAERTGGSVSTLTIQRTQQEDSAVYLCASSSPPGGYTFGSGTRLTVV.